This TCR beta chain was retrieved from a study of cytomegalovirus exposure and HLA in healthy donors. CDR3 length: 13 residues. The germline V gene has CDR1 LGHNA and CDR2 YSLEER. The V end was cut by 4 bases, the J end by 2 bases, with 6 bases between. The study ran its PCR with 60 Vbeta and 13 Jbeta primers. Profiling relied on immunoSEQ multiplex PCR, and the TCRdb table lists in-frame clones only, not all of them. The sample lists approximately 61,000 clones; about 80% were seen once. This clone was observed once. This receptor was identified in a man aged 50 to 60 in good health and CMV-seropositive. The sequencing input was PBMCs. The chain couples TRBV4-3 to TRBJ1-3, with D hard to call. The CDR3 reads CASSPYPGNTIYF. CDR3 DNA: TGCGCCAGCAGCCCCTACCCTGGAAACACCATATATTTT.